This T cell receptor beta chain is from a study of blood T cell repertoires in COVID-19. This CDR3 has 15 residues. Trimming stripped 1 base from V and 0 bases from J, with 10 bases between. The V gene's germline CDR1 is SGHTA and CDR2 FQGNSA. Sequencing used immunoSEQ multiplex PCR; TCRdb keeps in-frame clones, though not all of them. The profile shows over 90,000 clones, more than 75% of them singletons. This clone has only one observation. The chain employs TRBV7-2 and TRBJ2-7; unclear D gene. This receptor was obtained from a human donor in a cohort sampled during active COVID-19. Sequencing input: peripheral blood. CDR3 in DNA: TGTGCCAGCAGCTTAGGTCACCACAGCTCCTACGAGCAGTACTTC. Amino acid sequence: CASSLGHHSSYEQYF.